This TCR beta chain was documented in a study of OX40 agonist ivuxolimab in advanced cancers. Findings of the study overall: Low normalized T-cell clonal expansion was additionally recorded for some nonresponders. Fewer expanded clones were found on average in CD4+ than in CD8+ T cells. Antigen specificity remained undetermined for the expanded peripheral T cells.

Blood specimens came from baseline, cycle 4 day 1, and cycle 7 day 1. Assay: immunoSEQ multiplex PCR; the TCRdb copy retains only in-frame clones and omits some. The table lists about 24,000 clones, around 85% of them singletons. Points on this clone: Its target is unknown.

V lost 4 bases, J lost 3 bases, and 4 bases stayed unmatched. CDR1 is SGHRS and CDR2 is YFSETQ in the germline V gene. CDR3 length equals 14 residues. This chain connects TRBV5-1 to TRBJ1-1, with 9 bases fitting TRBD1. This sample comprised CD4+ or CD8+ T cells sorted from blood, obtained in a trial of the OX40 agonist ivuxolimab. The receptor was derived from an adult with an advanced solid tumor such as melanoma, head and neck, liver or kidney cancer. CDR3 loop: CASSKDRGDTEAFF. DNA of the CDR3: TGCGCCAGCAGCAAGGACAGGGGAGACACTGAAGCTTTCTTT. Looking up the rest from reference TRBV5-1 and TRBJ1-1 gives the full variable domain: KAGVTQTPRYLIKTRGQQVTLSCSPISGHRSVSWYQQTPGQGLQFLFEYFSETQRNKGNFPGRFSGRQFSNSRSEMNVSTLELGDSALYLCASSKDRGDTEAFFGQGTRLTVV.